The rows below give T cell receptor beta chains drawn from one sample of a study of siplizumab effects on memory and regulatory T cells. This table comes from immunoSEQ multiplex PCR, and its TCRdb copy is limited to in-frame clones, with some not included. The data show tens of thousands of clones, roughly 97% seen once. Sequenced sample: naive CD4+ T cells sorted from blood. The receptors shown here come from a human donor in good health. Each CDR3 is given with its conserved first and last residue. Fields, in order: D gene, clone size, V gene, J gene, CDR3 DNA, CDR3 protein. A D gene is named only where the DNA matches it firmly. Clone size appears in some rows only: once, few, many, or a class for an expanded clone.

-,-,TRBV5-6,TRBJ1-5,TGTGCCAGCAGCTTGCGGCAGAATAGCAATCAGCCCCAGCATTTT,CASSLRQNSNQPQHF
-,-,TRBV11-2,TRBJ2-2,TGTGCCAGCAGCTCAAGACAGGAGAACACCGGGGAGCTGTTTTTT,CASSSRQENTGELFF
-,-,TRBV27,TRBJ1-2,TGTGCCACCAAGGAGAGTTTCTATGGCTACACCTTC,CATKESFYGYTF
-,-,TRBV4-2,TRBJ2-7,TGTGCCAGCAGCCAAGATGCGGGTTACGGGAGGGACAGGGAAGACGAGCAGTACTTC,CASSQDAGYGRDREDEQYF
-,once,TRBV7-2,TRBJ2-3,TGTGCCAGCACCTCCCTTTTGGGCACAGATACGCAGTATTTT,CASTSLLGTDTQYF
TRBD1,-,TRBV6-5,TRBJ2-7,TGTGCCACCAGGACAGGCTCCTACGAGCAGTACTTC,CATRTGSYEQYF
TRBD1,-,TRBV30,TRBJ1-5,TGTGCCTGGAACAGGGGGATAAATCAGCCCCAGCATTTT,CAWNRGINQPQHF
TRBD2,-,TRBV11-3,TRBJ2-3,TGTGCCAGCTCGAATAGCGGGGGCGCCGCAGATACGCAGTATTTT,CASSNSGGAADTQYF
-,-,TRBV5-6,TRBJ2-5,TGTGCCAGCAGCGAAGCCCAAGAGACCCAGTACTTC,CASSEAQETQYF
TRBD1,-,TRBV2,TRBJ2-7,TGTGCCAGCACTCTCGACAGGGTCTACGAGCAGTACTTC,CASTLDRVYEQYF
-,-,TRBV4-1,TRBJ2-1,TGCGCCAGCAGCCAAGGTTGGGGTGCCAATGAGCAGTTCTTC,CASSQGWGANEQFF
-,-,TRBV30,TRBJ1-5,TGTGCCTGGAGTGATGACAGAAATCAGCCCCAGCATTTT,CAWSDDRNQPQHF
-,-,TRBV9,TRBJ2-5,TGTGCCAGCAGCGGCACCCCCCGGGGAACCGCACAAGAGACCCAGTACTTC,CASSGTPRGTAQETQYF
-,once,TRBV6-5,TRBJ1-3,TGTGCCAGCAGCCCCAGGGGATCCTCTGGAAACACCATATATTTT,CASSPRGSSGNTIYF
-,-,TRBV18,TRBJ2-2,TGTGCCAGCTCAGCCCAGGGTCGTAACACCGGGGAGCTGTTTTTT,CASSAQGRNTGELFF
-,-,TRBV27,TRBJ2-7,TGTGCCAGCAGTTTCGAGGGAGCGACCTACGAGCAGTACTTC,CASSFEGATYEQYF
TRBD1,-,TRBV7-9,TRBJ2-2,TGTGCCAGCAGCTCCGGGACAGTCCGTTCCGGGGAGCTGTTTTTT,CASSSGTVRSGELFF
-,once,TRBV2,TRBJ2-6,TGTGCCAGCAGTGCGGGGATCGCTGGGGCCAACGTCCTGACTTTC,CASSAGIAGANVLTF
-,-,TRBV5-6,TRBJ1-6,TGTGCCAGCAGCTTGAGGTTGGTGACGGAAAATTCACCCCTCCACTTT,CASSLRLVTENSPLHF
TRBD2,-,TRBV19,TRBJ2-7,TGTGCCAGTAGTATACGGGGGGGCGGGACCTCCTACGAGCAGTACTTC,CASSIRGGGTSYEQYF
-,-,TRBV5-6,TRBJ1-4,TGTGCCAGCAGCCGTTTGGAGGCAGGTGAAAAACTGTTTTTT,CASSRLEAGEKLFF
-,-,TRBV15,TRBJ1-3,TGTGCCACCAGCTTTAGACCGGGAAACACCATATATTTT,CATSFRPGNTIYF
-,-,TRBV7-2,TRBJ2-2,TGTGCCAGCAGCTTCTACGGACCGAACACCGGGGAGCTGTTTTTT,CASSFYGPNTGELFF
-,-,TRBV5-5,TRBJ1-2,TGTGCCAGCAGCTTCCTCTCAGACGGAAACTATGGCTACACCTTC,CASSFLSDGNYGYTF
-,-,TRBV15,TRBJ1-4,TGTGCCACCAGCAGAGATAGGGCCAGAACTAATGAAAAACTGTTTTTT,CATSRDRARTNEKLFF
-,-,TRBV10-2,TRBJ1-6,TGCGCCAGCATGGTGTCGGGGGCGGGTTCACCCCTCCACTTT,CASMVSGAGSPLHF
TRBD1,-,TRBV6-6,TRBJ1-5,TGTGCCAGCACCCCTAGGGACAGGGTTGAGCCCCAGCATTTT,CASTPRDRVEPQHF
-,-,TRBV11-1,TRBJ1-1,TGTGCCAGCAGCCCTTTTGGGGGGGGCACTGAAGCTTTCTTT,CASSPFGGGTEAFF
-,-,TRBV5-4,TRBJ2-7,TGTGCCAGCACCGGGACTTCCGGGGCATTCTACGAGCAGTACTTC,CASTGTSGAFYEQYF
-,-,TRBV5-1,TRBJ2-3,TGCGCCAGCAGCCCGGGACCGCAGGCAACAGATACGCAGTATTTT,CASSPGPQATDTQYF
-,-,TRBV27,TRBJ1-5,TGTGCCAGCAGCCCCTTATCAATTAGTCAGCCCCAGCATTTT,CASSPLSISQPQHF
TRBD2,-,TRBV9,TRBJ2-3,TGTGCCAGCAGCGTGTCTAGCGGGGTCCTACCAGATACGCAGTATTTT,CASSVSSGVLPDTQYF
-,-,TRBV7-8,TRBJ2-2,TGTGCCAGCAGCCCCCGCGCCATAGGGACCGGGGAGCTGTTTTTT,CASSPRAIGTGELFF
TRBD1,-,TRBV19,TRBJ2-2,TGTGCCAGTAGTAAGCGACAGGGATTGAACACCGGGGAGCTGTTTTTT,CASSKRQGLNTGELFF
-,-,TRBV18,TRBJ2-5,TGTGCCAGCTCACCCACCGTCGCCGGACGTTTCCAAGAGACCCAGTACTTC,CASSPTVAGRFQETQYF
-,-,TRBV29-1,TRBJ2-7,TGCAGCGTTGGGGTCGCAGGGGCCCTCTACGAGCAGTACTTC,CSVGVAGALYEQYF
-,-,TRBV6-1,TRBJ2-5,TGTGCCAGCAACGCGTTGGGGGCCTCCCAAGAGACCCAGTACTTC,CASNALGASQETQYF
TRBD2,-,TRBV29-1,TRBJ2-1,TGCAGCGTTGGCTCTGGGCGGGGGGGCTACTCCTACAATGAGCAGTTCTTC,CSVGSGRGGYSYNEQFF
-,once,TRBV18,TRBJ1-3,TGTGCCAGCTCACCACCAAAAGGAAACACCATATATTTT,CASSPPKGNTIYF
-,once,TRBV6-6,TRBJ1-2,TGTGCCAGCAGTTACTCGGGGCTCGGCTACACCTTC,CASSYSGLGYTF
-,-,TRBV6-5,TRBJ1-4,TGTGCCAGCAGTTACGGTCAGGCGAATGAAAAACTGTTTTTT,CASSYGQANEKLFF
-,once,TRBV19,TRBJ1-6,TGTGCCAGCTCCACACAGGGAGTTGTTGTCCATTCACCCCTCCACTTT,CASSTQGVVVHSPLHF
-,-,TRBV7-3,TRBJ1-4,TGTGCCAGCAGCTTCCAACAGGCCGCAGCTAATGAAAAACTGTTTTTT,CASSFQQAAANEKLFF
-,-,TRBV6-1,TRBJ1-2,TGTGCCAGCAGTGAATCCGGGAACTATGGCTACACCTTC,CASSESGNYGYTF
-,-,TRBV11-2,TRBJ2-7,TGTGCCAGCAGCTTTGGGGGCTTCACCTACGAGCAGTACTTC,CASSFGGFTYEQYF